The 2 T cell receptor beta chains presented below share a single source sample, sequenced in a study of blood T cell repertoires in COVID-19. Only in-frame clones appear in the TCRdb table, and some are missing; sequencing was by immunoSEQ multiplex PCR. The sample consists of fewer than 15,000 clones, about nine tenths of them appearing once. Material: peripheral blood. The receptors were sampled from a human donor in a cohort sampled during active COVID-19.

The genes are TRBV6-5 and TRBJ2-2; D might be TRBD1 (5 bases). CDR3 length equals 13 residues. CDR1 is MNHEY, CDR2 SVGAGI, per germline. V was pared by 8 bases and J by 5 bases, with 12 bases between. The CDR3 sequence: CASYRGPTGELFF. The CDR3 coding sequence is TGTGCCAGCTATAGGGGTCCGACCGGGGAGCTGTTTTTT.

The V and J genes are TRBV3-1 (or the pseudogene TRBV3-2) and TRBJ1-1, with D maybe TRBD1 (5 bases). The CDR3 totals 12 residues. V was cut by 3 bases and J by 5 bases, with 7 bases left in between. The germline CDR1 and CDR2 sequences are LGHDT and YNNKEL (reference sequence). As DNA, the CDR3 is TGTGCCAGCAGCCAGGGGGGGACTGAAGCTTTCTTT. As protein: CASSQGGTEAFF.